This TCR beta chain was retrieved from a study of blood T cell repertoires in COVID-19. The CDR3 consists of 16 residues. Trimming cost V 2 bases and J 7 bases; bases outside gene matches: 5. Germline lookup yields CDR1 LGHDT and CDR2 YNNKEL (reference sequence). Seattle-derived patients entered the study during active infection and were followed longitudinally. Sequenced by immunoSEQ multiplex PCR; TCRdb stores in-frame clones only, minus some. Among just under 350,000 clones listed, about 90% were seen once. Sequences were obtained from peripheral blood. The V call is TRBV3-1 (or the pseudogene TRBV3-2), the J call TRBJ2-2, with 12 bases lining up with TRBD1. The TCR sequence derives from a woman in her forties or fifties with COVID-19, enrolled during active disease. The CDR3 DNA is TGTGCCAGCAGCCAATCCGGGACAGGGGGCTTCGGGGAGCTGTTTTTT. It is translated as CASSQSGTGGFGELFF.